The 29 T cell receptor beta chains presented below share a single source sample, sequenced in a study of T cell responses to AZD1222 COVID-19 vaccine. Only in-frame clones appear in the TCRdb table, and some are missing; sequencing was by immunoSEQ multiplex PCR. Here the sample spans some 180,000 clones, roughly 90% being singletons. The specimen was peripheral blood, collected 28 days after the second AZD1222 dose. These receptors all stem from an adult who received the AZD1222 COVID-19 vaccine.

V and J are TRBV10-1 and TRBJ2-1; D remains ambiguous. The CDR3 extends over 12 amino acids. The germline V gene encodes CDR1 WNHNN and CDR2 SYGVQD (reference sequence). Trimming shortened V by 5 bases and J by 6 bases, and 8 bases separated the two germline ends. The CDR3 sequence is CASSTVGNEQFF. CDR3 in DNA: TGCGCCAGCAGTACTGTAGGCAATGAGCAGTTCTTC.

The chain recombines TRBV28 with TRBJ1-5; D remains ambiguous. Deletions cut 1 base from V and 11 bases from J, with 12 bases between. Germline CDR1 and CDR2: MDHEN and SYDVKM. The CDR3 length is 13 residues. Here the CDR3 DNA reads TGTGCCAGCAGTTTATCCGGGTTGGTGGCCCAGCATTTT. This translates into CASSLSGLVAQHF.

The chain employs TRBV2 and TRBJ1-3; no definite D call. The germline gives CDR1 SNHLY, CDR2 FYNNEI. V was trimmed by 1 base and J by 4 bases, leaving 11 bases between them. The CDR3 is made up of 15 amino acids. This chain's CDR3 is CASSEDRTGGNTIYF. CDR3 coding DNA: TGTGCCAGCAGTGAAGATCGCACGGGGGGAAACACCATATATTTT. The full variable domain, rest sourced from reference TRBV2 and TRBJ1-3, is EPEVTQTPSHQVTQMGQEVILRCVPISNHLYFYWYRQILGQKVEFLVSFYNNEISEKSEIFDDQFSVERPDGSNFTLKIRSTKLEDSAMYFCASSEDRTGGNTIYFGEGSWLTVV.

This chain uses TRBV7-2 with TRBJ2-7; tentatively, D is TRBD1 (6 bases). The CDR3 runs to 17 residues. Trimming took 6 bases from V and 0 from J, leaving 21 bases between them. CDR1 is SGHTA and CDR2 is FQGNSA in the germline V gene. The CDR3 DNA follows: TGTGCCAGCAGTTTTTTTCCGGGGACACCGGTCTCCTACGAGCAGTACTTC. Its protein is CASSFFPGTPVSYEQYF.

This clone has only a few counts. This chain links TRBV5-1 with TRBJ1-4; 7 nucleotides line up with TRBD1. CDR3 length equals 13 residues. V lost 9 bases and J lost 4; bases outside the gene matches: 6. The germline CDR1 and CDR2 sequences are SGHRS and YFSETQ. CDR3 sequence reads: CATRDSLNEKLFF. The CDR3 bases are TGCGCCACCAGGGACAGCCTTAATGAAAAACTGTTTTTT.

The J gene is TRBJ2-3, the V gene TRBV7-8, with 10 bases lining up with TRBD2. Germline V lookup: CDR1 SGHVS, CDR2 FQNEAQ. Unmatched junction bases numbered 13, after V lost 7 bases and J lost 0 bases. The CDR3 consists of 18 residues. DNA for the CDR3: TGTGCCAGCAACGCCGGGAGAAGCGGGAGGGTTAGCACAGATACGCAGTATTTT. It encodes CASNAGRSGRVSTDTQYF. The full variable domain, completed using reference TRBV7-8 and TRBJ2-3, is GAGVSQSPRYKVAKRGQDVALRCDPISGHVSLFWYQQALGQGPEFLTYFQNEAQLDKSGLPSDRFFAERPEGSVSTLKIQRTQQEDSAVYLCASNAGRSGRVSTDTQYFGPGTRLTVL.

Only one count was recorded for this clone. The genes are TRBV7-6 and TRBJ1-5; no firm D call. This CDR3 region has 13 residues. Trimming pared 5 bases from V and 4 bases from J, leaving 9 bases between. From germline, CDR1 is SGHVS and CDR2 FNYEAQ. The CDR3: CASSLERNQPQHF. CDR3 DNA: TGTGCCAGCAGCCTGGAGCGAAATCAGCCCCAGCATTTT.

This chain joins TRBV27 and TRBJ1-2; 8 bases are a match to TRBD1. Germline lookup yields CDR1 MNHEY and CDR2 SMNVEV (reference sequence). There are 15 residues in the CDR3. The junction had 12 bases not matched to a gene; V was cut back by 5 bases and J by 7 bases. CDR3 nucleotides: TGTGCCAGCAGTAGACAGGGGCAGTCAGGGGGTGGCTACACCTTC. Amino acid sequence: CASSRQGQSGGGYTF.

This chain joins TRBV7-2 and TRBJ1-4, with no clear D. CDR3 length: 14 amino acids. CDR1 SGHTA and CDR2 FQGNSA come from the germline V gene. Between the trimmed V and J ends, which lost 2 bases and 8 bases, there was a span of 12 bases. The CDR3 bases are TGTGCCAGCAGCTTAACACCTTTAGGCGAAAAACTGTTTTTT. It encodes CASSLTPLGEKLFF.

The genes are TRBV29-1 and TRBJ1-1; tentative D call: TRBD1 (6 bases). Germline V gene sequence: CDR1 SQVTM, CDR2 ANQGSEA. This CDR3 is built from 13 residues. Trimming left V 7 bases short and J 2 bases short, with 14 bases between. The CDR3 DNA reads as TGCAGCGGCGGGGGGGCACCAAACACTGAAGCTTTCTTT. Residues: CSGGGAPNTEAFF.

Comments on this clone: The same CDR3 also results from other DNA sequences found in this sample. V gene TRBV6-1 combines with J gene TRBJ1-2, with D maybe TRBD1 (6 bases). Germline V gene lookup returns CDR1 MNHNS and CDR2 SASEGT. This CDR3 spans 14 amino acids. The germline V and J ends were trimmed by 2 bases and 5 bases, with 12 bases remaining between them. CDR3 nucleotide sequence: TGTGCCAGCAGTGAACAGGGGACGGGTTATGGCTACACCTTC. Protein: CASSEQGTGYGYTF.

The genes are TRBV7-2 and TRBJ1-6; no clear D gene. Germline-derived CDR1 and CDR2 are SGHTA and FQGNSA. V was clipped by 1 base and J by 13 bases, with 8 bases between them. This CDR3 spans 12 amino acids. The CDR3 protein is CASSLDVGPLHF. As DNA, the CDR3 is TGTGCCAGCAGCTTAGACGTAGGGCCCCTCCACTTT.

This clone has just one count. The V call is TRBV9, the J call TRBJ2-1, with 8 nucleotides matching TRBD1. There are 14 residues in the CDR3. Per germline, CDR1 SGDLS and CDR2 YYNGEE. The ends lost 2 bases at V and 5 bases at J; junction bases unmatched: 3. In DNA form, the CDR3 reads TGTGCCAGCAGCGTCGACAGGGGCCACAATGAGCAGTTCTTC. Translating it yields CASSVDRGHNEQFF.

The gene calls are TRBV7-9 and TRBJ1-2; 7 bases are shared with TRBD1. Germline trimming cut 5 bases from V and 6 bases from J; bases unmatched to any gene: 15. CDR3 length: 16 residues. Looked up from germline, CDR1 is SEHNR and CDR2 is FQNEAQ (reference sequence). The CDR3 sequence: CASSLLSTGTSNGYTF. As DNA, the CDR3 is TGTGCCAGCAGCCTACTGTCGACAGGGACCTCCAATGGCTACACCTTC. Full variable domain (rest looked up from reference TRBV7-9 and TRBJ1-2): DTGVSQNPRHKITKRGQNVTFRCDPISEHNRLYWYRQTLGQGPEFLTYFQNEAQLEKSRLLSDRFSAERPKGSFSTLEIQRTEQGDSAMYLCASSLLSTGTSNGYTFGSGTRLTVV.

The chain couples TRBV10-2 to TRBJ1-5; TRBD1 matches at 9 bases. Unmatched junction bases numbered 6, after V lost 6 bases and J lost 3 bases. CDR1 is WSHSY, CDR2 SAAADI, per germline. This CDR3 comprises 15 residues. The CDR3 sequence: CASSPGTGNNQPQHF. CDR3 sequence (DNA): TGCGCCAGCAGCCCCGGGACAGGGAACAATCAGCCCCAGCATTTT.

This sequence joins TRBV12-5 and TRBJ2-1; the D gene is possibly TRBD2 (5 bases). Trimming removed 0 bases from V and 6 bases from J, with 9 bases in between. Per the germline V gene, CDR1 is LGHNT and CDR2 is FRNRAP. The CDR3 spans 14 residues. CDR3 sequence (DNA): TGTGCTAGTGGTTTGGTAATCCGGGGCAATGAGCAGTTCTTC. As protein: CASGLVIRGNEQFF.

The chain combines TRBV6-1 with TRBJ1-3, with 9 bases aligning to TRBD1. Per the germline V gene, CDR1 is MNHNS and CDR2 is SASEGT. The CDR3 loop spans 15 amino acids. The trim removed 3 bases at V and 4 bases at J, leaving 4 bases unmatched. The DNA for the CDR3 is TGTGCCAGCAGTGAGCGGGACAGGGTGGGAAACACCATATATTTT. Its translation: CASSERDRVGNTIYF.

The V call is TRBV6-5, the J call TRBJ1-1, with no clear D. Looked up from germline, CDR1 is MNHEY and CDR2 is SVGAGI. V gave up 8 bases and J gave up 3 bases, with 7 bases separating them. This CDR3 region has 11 residues. CDR3 DNA: TGTGCCAGCCGAGGTTACACTGAAGCTTTCTTT. Translating gives CASRGYTEAFF.

CDR3 loop: CASSQESPSNYGYTF. In nucleotides, the CDR3 is TGCGCCAGCAGCCAAGAAAGTCCTTCTAACTATGGCTACACCTTC. The chain joins TRBV4-3 to TRBJ1-2; unclear D gene. CDR1 LGHNA and CDR2 YSLEER come from the germline V gene. V lost 0 bases to trimming and J lost 0 bases, with 8 bases between them. The CDR3 loop spans 15 amino acids.

The chain carries TRBV5-1 and TRBJ2-1; D is tentatively TRBD1 or TRBD2 (6 bases each). This CDR3 has 14 amino acids. Germline-derived CDR1 and CDR2 are SGHRS and YFSETQ. V gave up 3 bases and J gave up 7 bases, with 14 bases separating them. The CDR3 sequence: CASSWVEGGNEQFF. The CDR3 DNA reads TGCGCCAGCAGCTGGGTGGAGGGGGGAAATGAGCAGTTCTTC.

The chain is built from TRBV7-8 and TRBJ1-4; no firm D call. Deletions cut 5 bases from V and 8 bases from J, with 21 bases between. The CDR3 has 16 residues. Germline loops: CDR1 SGHVS, CDR2 FQNEAQ. The CDR3 sequence: CASSPRVYGVGEKLFF. Here the CDR3 DNA reads TGTGCCAGCAGCCCCCGGGTCTACGGGGTGGGGGAAAAACTGTTTTTT.

V and J are TRBV30 and TRBJ1-1; tentative D call: TRBD1 (5 bases). The germline gives CDR1 GTSNPN, CDR2 SVGIG (reference sequence). This CDR3 spans 14 amino acids. The V end lost 3 bases, the J end lost 1 base, and 12 bases lay between the germline ends. CDR3 bases: TGTGCCTGGAGGAGGGGTTGGGGGAACACTGAAGCTTTCTTT. Translation gives CAWRRGWGNTEAFF.

This chain links TRBV4-1 with TRBJ2-7; no firm D call. V lost 0 bases to trimming and J lost 3 bases, with 12 bases between them. The germline CDR1 and CDR2 sequences are MGHRA and YSYEKL. The CDR3 consists of 15 residues. The CDR3 nucleotides are TGCGCCAGCAGCCAAGATCATTTCCGCCACTACGAGCAGTACTTC. This codes for CASSQDHFRHYEQYF.

The chain couples TRBV5-4 to TRBJ1-2; TRBD1 is a possible D gene (6 bases). V was cut by 1 base and J by 6 bases, with 13 bases left in between. The CDR3 has 14 amino acids. Germline V gene data show CDR1 as SGHNT and CDR2 as YYREEE (reference sequence). The CDR3 region is CASSLRRGADGYTF. CDR3 coding DNA: TGTGCCAGCAGCTTGCGAAGGGGGGCCGATGGCTACACCTTC.

The chain recombines TRBV27 with TRBJ2-5, with 10 bases lining up with TRBD1. Germline CDR1 reads MNHEY; CDR2 reads SMNVEV (reference sequence). Trimming at V came to 3 bases and at J to 7 bases, leaving 11 bases not matched to a gene. This CDR3 has 16 amino acids. The CDR3 DNA follows: TGTGCCAGCAGTTTGGGGCGGGGGACAGGGGATAGGACCCAGTACTTC. Protein sequence: CASSLGRGTGDRTQYF.

The CDR3 sequence: CASSLGTANTGELFF. The CDR3 DNA follows: TGCGCCAGCAGCCTCGGGACGGCGAACACCGGGGAGCTGTTTTTT. V gene TRBV5-1 combines with J gene TRBJ2-2; either TRBD1 or TRBD2 may supply D (5 bases each). Germline assignment: CDR1 SGHRS and CDR2 YFSETQ. V shed 4 bases and J shed 0 bases, with 10 bases lying between them. The length of the CDR3 is 15 residues.

CDR3 amino acids: CASSLSQNEKLFF. The CDR3 coding sequence is TGTGCCAGCAGTTTAAGCCAGAATGAAAAACTGTTTTTT. The J gene is TRBJ1-4, the V gene TRBV7-9, with D uncertain. Trimming took off 6 bases at V and 5 bases at J, with 10 bases between the two ends. In germline, CDR1 is SEHNR, CDR2 FQNEAQ (reference sequence). The CDR3 spans 13 residues.

This chain links TRBV6-6 with TRBJ1-2; D is possibly TRBD1 (5 bases). Trimming took 4 bases from V and 0 from J, leaving 15 bases between them. The germline V gene encodes CDR1 MNHNY and CDR2 SVGAGI (reference sequence). This CDR3 has 16 residues. In nucleotides, the CDR3 is TGTGCCAGCAGTTCGACTGGAAGACAGACTAACTATGGCTACACCTTC. This translates into CASSSTGRQTNYGYTF.

The V and J genes are TRBV5-1 and TRBJ2-3; 7 bases align to TRBD2. CDR1 SGHRS and CDR2 YFSETQ come from the germline V gene. The CDR3 loop spans 16 amino acids. V trimming: 0 bases; J trimming: 4 bases; junction bases outside the gene matches: 8. The CDR3 nucleotides are TGCGCCAGCAGCTTGGTTCCGGCGGGAGACCCAGATACGCAGTATTTT. This sequence encodes CASSLVPAGDPDTQYF.